Ten or more counts support the clone carrying this T cell receptor (beta chain). Trimming took off 0 bases at V and 8 bases at J, with 22 bases between the two ends. Germline loops: CDR1 DFQATT, CDR2 SNEGSKA (reference sequence). The CDR3 consists of 17 residues. The data were taken from a study of T cells after yellow fever vaccination. Study context: Sorting on CD3, CD45RA, CCR7 and CD95 yielded EM, EMRA, CM and Tscm memory subsets. SMART-Seq v4 Ultra Low Input handled preparation of low-cell-number fractions.

Whole-study results and caveats: Most clones from primary vaccination resurfaced after the booster (around 95% CD4, less than 90% CD8).

TCRdb ran MiXCR on the 5' RACE reads and lists one entry per CDR3 protein. The repertoire consists of around 60,000 distinct CDR3 sequences, with 4.5% to 6% occurring once and the leading ten covering roughly 28%. The specimen was PBMCs, either bulk or a sorted T-cell subset (CD4+, CD8+, memory, or dextramer-sorted; not recorded which), collected on the day of the yellow fever booster vaccination. V and J are TRBV20-1 and TRBJ1-4, with TRBD1 as a possible D gene (6 bases). The origin of this receptor is a man between 18 and 29 years old who received the YFV17D yellow fever vaccine. CDR3 amino acids: CSARDLKANRVYEKLFF. CDR3 nucleotide sequence: TGCAGTGCTAGAGATCTGAAAGCTAACAGGGTGTACGAAAAACTGTTTTTT.